One sample yielded the 29 T cell receptor beta chains listed below, sequenced in a study of CD8 T cells in Susac syndrome. RNA in amounts of roughly 0.5 to 1 ug was reverse transcribed with random hexamers. TCRdb re-analysed the immunoSEQ multiplex PCR reads in MiXCR, keeping a single row per CDR3 protein. This sample yields approximately 180,000 distinct CDR3 sequences, of which around 95% are seen a single time; 0.093% belongs to the top ten. Sequencing used CD4+ T cells from PBMCs. These receptors all come from a human donor with multiple sclerosis.

This chain uses TRBV10-3 with TRBJ2-3, with D possibly matching TRBD2 (6 bases). Per germline, CDR1 ENHRY and CDR2 SYGVKD. This CDR3 comprises 12 residues. CDR3 sequence (DNA): TGTGCTGAGTCGGAGGGTGGGGATACGCAGTATTTT. Encoded protein: CAESEGGDTQYF.

The genes are TRBV20-1 and TRBJ2-4, with 13 positions matching TRBD2. Germline V gene lookup returns CDR1 DFQATT and CDR2 SNEGSKA (reference sequence). V shed 1 base, J shed 9 bases, and the junction held 0 bases outside the gene matches. The CDR3 consists of 13 residues. CDR3 residues: CSARGLAGGIQYF. The CDR3 DNA is TGCAGTGCTAGAGGACTAGCGGGGGGCATTCAGTACTTC.

This chain connects TRBV12-3 or TRBV12-4 to TRBJ2-4; D might be TRBD2 (5 bases). This CDR3 comprises 16 residues. V shed 5 bases and J shed 6 bases, with 20 bases lying between them. In DNA, the CDR3 is TGTGCCAGCAGTCCGGGGTTAATGGCCCTCGGAAACATTCAGTACTTC. This encodes CASSPGLMALGNIQYF.

The table lists this clonotype with a count of one. J is TRBJ1-1 and V is TRBV9; perhaps TRBD1 as D (5 bases). Germline lookup yields CDR1 SGDLS and CDR2 YYNGEE. V lost 2 bases and J lost 1, with 15 bases in between. The CDR3 runs 16 residues. The DNA of the CDR3 is TGTGCCAGCAGCGTGAGGGGCGACAGTGGGAACACTGAAGCTTTCTTT. Its translation: CASSVRGDSGNTEAFF.

In DNA, the CDR3 is TGCGCCAGCAGCCTTGAGACAGGGTCGGGAGGCGAGCAGTACTTC. It yields the protein CASSLETGSGGEQYF. This chain uses TRBV4-1 with TRBJ2-7; D possibly matches TRBD1 or TRBD2 (7 bases each). This CDR3 is built from 15 residues. With 4 bases removed from V and 6 bases from J, the gap between germline ends came to 19 bases. CDR1 and CDR2 from the germline V gene are MGHRA and YSYEKL.

This chain joins TRBV20-1 and TRBJ2-5, with D possibly matching TRBD2 (6 bases). Germline V CDR1 and CDR2: DFQATT, SNEGSKA (reference sequence). The CDR3 is 17 residues long. V was pared by 3 bases and J by 5 bases, with 25 bases between. The CDR3 DNA sequence: TGCAGTGCTAGTCCCTTGTCGCCGGGAGCCCGTCAGGAGACCCAGTACTTC. Its translation is CSASPLSPGARQETQYF.

The chain combines TRBV6-5 with TRBJ1-1, with TRBD1 matching over 12 bases. Germline CDR1 MNHEY, CDR2 SVGAGI. V shed 2 bases and J 2 bases; nucleotides not matched to a gene: 6. The CDR3 consists of 17 residues. CDR3 amino acids: CASSYRGQGARNTEAFF. The CDR3 DNA sequence: TGTGCCAGCAGTTACAGGGGACAGGGGGCGAGAAACACTGAAGCTTTCTTT.

The chain joins TRBV6-1 to TRBJ1-1; D is ambiguous. The V and J ends lost 3 bases and 4 bases respectively, with 6 bases between them. The CDR3 consists of 12 residues. Germline CDR1 MNHNS, CDR2 SASEGT. The CDR3 here is CASSDPTTEAFF. The DNA for the CDR3 is TGTGCCAGCAGTGATCCCACCACTGAAGCTTTCTTT.

This clonotype was seen once. The V gene is TRBV29-1, the J gene TRBJ2-3; 9 bases agree with TRBD1. V trimming: 1 base; J trimming: 1 base; junction bases outside the gene matches: 3. The CDR3 runs to 15 residues. In germline, CDR1 is SQVTM, CDR2 ANQGSEA. The CDR3 loop is CSVEARDRGTDTQYF. The DNA for the CDR3 is TGCAGCGTTGAAGCGAGGGACAGGGGCACAGATACGCAGTATTTT.

The rearrangement joins TRBV14 to TRBJ1-2; TRBD1 might be the D (6 bases). CDR3 length equals 16 residues. Trimming shortened V by 3 bases and J by 4 bases, and 18 bases separated the two germline ends. Germline-derived CDR1 and CDR2 are SGHDN and FVKESK. The CDR3 bases are TGTGCCAGCAGCCATGGGAGTGCCCGAGGGGGCTATGGCTACACCTTC. Its translation is CASSHGSARGGYGYTF.

The chain recombines TRBV3-1 with TRBJ1-5; D is ambiguous. From germline, CDR1 is LGHDT and CDR2 YNNKEL (reference sequence). V was cut by 4 bases and J by 6 bases, with 10 bases left in between. This CDR3 has 13 amino acids. As DNA, the CDR3 is TGTGCCAGCAGCCTGGACCAGACTCAGCCCCAGCATTTT. It yields the protein CASSLDQTQPQHF. Drawing the rest from reference TRBV3-1 and TRBJ1-5, the complete variable domain is DTAVSQTPKYLVTQMGNDKSIKCEQNLGHDTMYWYKQDSKKFLKIMFSYNNKELIINETVPNRFSPKSPDKAHLNLHINSLELGDSAVYFCASSLDQTQPQHFGDGTRLSIL.

The chain has TRBV6-6 and TRBJ2-3; D is possibly TRBD2 (7 bases). V gave up 8 bases and J gave up 4 bases, with 13 bases separating them. The V gene's germline CDR1 is MNHNY and CDR2 SVGAGI (reference sequence). The CDR3 has 13 amino acids. CDR3 nucleotide sequence: TGTGCCAGCCGCGAGGGGGGGTCAGATACGCAGTATTTT. Translated: CASREGGSDTQYF.

The V gene is TRBV5-5, the J gene TRBJ2-3; D unresolved. The CDR3 runs 13 residues. CDR1 SGHKS and CDR2 YYEKEE come from the germline V gene (reference sequence). V was clipped by 4 bases and J by 5 bases, with 11 bases between them. The CDR3 DNA reads TGTGCCAGCAGCCCCCAGCCGGGAGATACGCAGTATTTT. Its protein is CASSPQPGDTQYF.

V usage is TRBV7-3 and J usage is TRBJ1-2; D might be TRBD1 (5 bases). The CDR3 loop spans 15 amino acids. Germline V gives CDR1 SGHTA, CDR2 FQGTGA. Trimming pared 5 bases from V and 7 bases from J, leaving 20 bases between. CDR3 residues: CASSITGTGFGGYTF. The DNA of the CDR3 is TGTGCCAGCAGCATCACCGGGACGGGATTTGGTGGCTACACCTTC.

This clonotype occurred once. The chain uses TRBV9 and TRBJ2-2, with D possibly being TRBD1 or TRBD2 (6 bases each). The germline gives CDR1 SGDLS, CDR2 YYNGEE. The CDR3 has 15 residues. V was shortened by 1 base and J by 3 bases, with 10 bases between the two germline ends. Here the CDR3 DNA reads TGTGCCAGCAGCGTACGGGGGCTAGACACCGGGGAGCTGTTTTTT. Amino acids: CASSVRGLDTGELFF.

The genes are TRBV12-3 or TRBV12-4 and TRBJ2-7; 9 positions agree with TRBD1. Unmatched junction bases numbered 10, after V lost 7 bases and J lost 9 bases. The CDR3 extends over 13 amino acids. CDR3 sequence: CASTTDRGRVQYF. DNA of the CDR3: TGTGCCAGCACCACGGACAGGGGAAGGGTGCAGTACTTC.

The rearrangement links TRBV6-2 or TRBV6-3 to TRBJ1-2; no reliable D call. Germline values: CDR1 MNHEY, CDR2 SVGEGT. V lost 4 bases to trimming and J lost 3 bases, with 6 bases between them. This CDR3 region has 12 residues. The CDR3 DNA reads as TGTGCCAGCAGTTTGAGGCACTATGGCTACACCTTC. It specifies CASSLRHYGYTF.

V usage is TRBV6-5 and J usage is TRBJ2-7; either TRBD1 or TRBD2 may fit D (6 bases each). The germline V gene has CDR1 MNHEY and CDR2 SVGAGI. The V and J ends lost 6 bases and 5 bases respectively, with 17 bases between them. CDR3 length: 14 residues. CDR3 protein: CASRHQGRYDEQYF. CDR3 DNA: TGTGCCAGCAGACACCAGGGGAGGTACGACGAGCAGTACTTC.

The V and J genes are TRBV15 and TRBJ2-1; the match to TRBD2 covers 9 bases. Trimming removed 1 base from V and 7 bases from J; junction bases left unmatched: 2. Germline CDR1 reads LNHNV; CDR2 reads YYDKDF (reference sequence). The CDR3 extends over 14 amino acids. The CDR3 bases are TGTGCCACCAGCAGAGCTAGCGGGGATAATGAGCAGTTCTTC. It translates to CATSRASGDNEQFF.

This clonotype came up once. The chain uses TRBV7-9 and TRBJ2-7, with 9 nucleotides matching TRBD1. This CDR3 spans 15 amino acids. Germline-derived CDR1 and CDR2 are SEHNR and FQNEAQ (reference sequence). J lost 4 bases, V lost 1 base, and 5 bases had no gene match. CDR3 coding DNA: TGTGCCAGCAGCTTAGAAATGACAGGGGGATACGAGCAGTACTTC. This encodes CASSLEMTGGYEQYF.

The chain recombines TRBV3-1 with TRBJ2-1, with D perhaps TRBD1 or TRBD2 (5 bases each). The V end was cut by 1 base, the J end by 8 bases, with 15 bases between. Per germline, CDR1 LGHDT and CDR2 YNNKEL (reference sequence). This CDR3 region has 15 residues. In DNA, the CDR3 is TGTGCCAGCAGCCAAGGGGCTAGCCGAGGGGATGAGCAGTTCTTC. It yields the protein CASSQGASRGDEQFF.

This clonotype was found once. The genes are TRBV20-1 and TRBJ2-3, with 11 positions matching TRBD2. The CDR3 is 16 residues long. The trim removed 3 bases at V and 3 bases at J, leaving 8 bases unmatched. Germline CDR1 and CDR2: DFQATT and SNEGSKA (reference sequence). This chain's CDR3 is CSASTVAGGPTDTQYF. In DNA form, the CDR3 reads TGCAGTGCTAGCACAGTAGCGGGGGGGCCGACAGATACGCAGTATTTT.

The V gene is TRBV20-1, the J gene TRBJ2-7; 11 nucleotides line up with TRBD1. CDR1 and CDR2 (germline): DFQATT, SNEGSKA (reference sequence). The CDR3 contains 15 residues. V dropped 3 bases and J dropped 4; count of bases not matched to a gene: 8. The CDR3 sequence is CSASGQGAYLYEQYF. CDR3 coding DNA: TGCAGTGCTAGCGGACAGGGGGCCTACTTATACGAGCAGTACTTC.

This chain links TRBV7-9 with TRBJ1-5, with unresolved D. The CDR3 length is 15 residues. The V gene's germline CDR1 is SEHNR and CDR2 FQNEAQ (reference sequence). V shed 2 bases and J shed 2 bases, with 10 bases lying between them. CDR3 nucleotide sequence: TGTGCCAGCAGCTTAATGGGTGGGGGCAATCAGCCCCAGCATTTT. It codes for CASSLMGGGNQPQHF.

The chain employs TRBV15 and TRBJ1-5; 9 bases map to TRBD1. The J segment lost 6 bases and the V segment lost 1 base, leaving 1 base of the junction unmatched. This CDR3 comprises 14 residues. Per the germline V gene, CDR1 is LNHNV and CDR2 is YYDKDF (reference sequence). The CDR3 nucleotides read TGTGCCACCAGCAGAGGGACAGGGGTTCAGCCCCAGCATTTT. It specifies CATSRGTGVQPQHF.

V gene TRBV20-1 combines with J gene TRBJ2-3; no firm D call. The length of the CDR3 is 11 residues. Germline CDR1 is DFQATT and CDR2 is SNEGSKA (reference sequence). Trimming shortened V by 6 bases and J by 2 bases, and 6 bases separated the two germline ends. In nucleotides, the CDR3 is TGCAGTGCGATGGTCACAGATACGCAGTATTTT. Translated: CSAMVTDTQYF.

The genes are TRBV2 and TRBJ1-2, with unresolved D. Trimming left V 6 bases short and J 2 bases short, with 10 bases between. The V gene's germline CDR1 is SNHLY and CDR2 FYNNEI. The CDR3 is made up of 13 amino acids. As DNA, the CDR3 is TGTGCCAGCAGGCCTTTCGGAAACTATGGCTACACCTTC. This encodes CASRPFGNYGYTF.

This clonotype has only one observation. The chain joins TRBV9 to TRBJ2-1; D is undetermined. Germline V CDR1 and CDR2: SGDLS, YYNGEE. Trimming shortened V by 4 bases and J by 10 bases, and 21 bases separated the two germline ends. The CDR3 has 15 residues. CDR3 nucleotide sequence: TGTGCCAGCAGCCCGCGGACCGTGTTGGGGTCAGAGCAGTTCTTC. Protein: CASSPRTVLGSEQFF.

The CDR3 DNA reads TGTGCCAGCAGCGCCGGGGGTCTCTATGGCTACACCTTC. Translation: CASSAGGLYGYTF. This chain uses TRBV2 with TRBJ1-2; tentative D call: TRBD1 (5 bases). The V and J ends lost 6 bases and 4 bases respectively, with 12 bases between them. Germline V gene lookup returns CDR1 SNHLY and CDR2 FYNNEI. The CDR3 has 13 amino acids.